These 23 T cell receptor beta chains were all obtained from the same sample, sequenced in a study of identical twins. Each CDR3 protein gets one entry after TCRdb re-called the 5' RACE reads with MiXCR. The sample records some 790,000 distinct CDR3 sequences, 15% to 20% being singletons. The data were also submitted as part of a second study, on T cells expressing NK-cell markers.

Source material: PBMCs. These receptor sequences come from a woman aged 18-35 years in good health.

This chain connects TRBV20-1 to TRBJ2-1; tentative D call: TRBD1 (5 bases). With 6 bases removed from V and 3 bases from J, the gap between germline ends came to 6 bases. The germline V gene has CDR1 DFQATT and CDR2 SNEGSKA (reference sequence). The CDR3 totals 11 residues. The CDR3 nucleotides read TGCAGTGCAGGGGTCTACAATGAGCAGTTCTTC. It codes for CSAGVYNEQFF.

This clonotype was detected only a few times. The V and J genes are TRBV7-2 and TRBJ2-1; the match to TRBD2 covers 10 bases. This CDR3 is 16 amino acids long. Per the germline V gene, CDR1 is SGHTA and CDR2 is FQGNSA. With V trimmed by 4 bases and J by 7 bases, 10 bases remained unmatched. The CDR3 region is CASSSGSGRARNEQFF. Written as DNA, the CDR3 is TGTGCCAGCAGCTCGGGGAGCGGGAGGGCCAGGAATGAGCAGTTCTTC.

This clonotype showed up just a few times. The V and J genes are TRBV20-1 and TRBJ1-1; no reliable D call. Deletions cut 4 bases from V and 6 bases from J, with 18 bases between. Germline-derived CDR1 and CDR2 are DFQATT and SNEGSKA (reference sequence). The CDR3 spans 14 residues. In DNA, the CDR3 is TGCAGTGCTATCTTCCGGGATACACTACCTGAAGCTTTCTTT. Its translation is CSAIFRDTLPEAFF.

As regards this clonotype: Germline and junction disagree at one end, which may indicate a read error. This chain uses TRBV7-3 with TRBJ2-1, with D unresolved. CDR1 is SGHTA, CDR2 FQGTGA, per germline. This CDR3 region has 13 residues. Here the CDR3 DNA reads TGTGCCATCAGCTTAGGTAACCACAATGAGCAGTTCTTC. Residues: CAISLGNHNEQFF.

This clonotype was counted a few times. J is TRBJ2-5 and V is TRBV20-1; a weak D match, TRBD1 (6 bases). CDR3 length equals 15 residues. The germline V gene has CDR1 DFQATT and CDR2 SNEGSKA (reference sequence). The V and J ends lost 5 bases and 2 bases respectively, with 18 bases between them. The CDR3 DNA sequence: TGCAGTGCTGACGTACCGTCGGACAGTCAAGAGACCCAGTACTTC. Amino acids: CSADVPSDSQETQYF.

This chain links TRBV12-3 or TRBV12-4 with TRBJ2-2; D gene uncertain. The length of the CDR3 is 12 residues. V was cut by 6 bases and J by 5 bases, with 7 bases left in between. The CDR3 bases are TGTGCCAGCAGCGTTGAAACCGGGGAGCTGTTTTTT. This codes for CASSVETGELFF.

The chain carries TRBV10-3 and TRBJ2-7; D possibly uses TRBD1 or TRBD2 (5 bases each). Germline CDR1 is ENHRY and CDR2 is SYGVKD. Deletions cut 2 bases from V and 1 base from J, with 9 bases between. CDR3 size: 14 residues. The CDR3 DNA reads TGTGCCATCAGTGAGAGGGACCAATCCTACGAGCAGTACTTC. It specifies CAISERDQSYEQYF.

This clonotype was seen a few times. V is TRBV5-1 and J is TRBJ1-2, with D perhaps TRBD1 (6 bases). V lost 0 bases and J lost 5, with 11 bases in between. Germline lookup yields CDR1 SGHRS and CDR2 YFSETQ. The CDR3 length is 14 residues. The CDR3 bases are TGCGCCAGCAGCTTGGGGACAGCCGAGTATGGCTACACCTTC. Translating gives CASSLGTAEYGYTF.

The V call is TRBV5-1, the J call TRBJ2-6; D is perhaps TRBD1 or TRBD2 (5 bases each). The V gene's germline CDR1 is SGHRS and CDR2 YFSETQ. The ends were cut back, 8 bases at V and 2 bases at J, with 14 bases in the middle. The CDR3 extends over 15 amino acids. The CDR3 sequence is CASWTGTPGANVLTF. DNA of the CDR3: TGCGCCAGTTGGACGGGGACCCCTGGGGCCAACGTCCTGACTTTC.

This clonotype has a handful of counts. V usage is TRBV7-2 and J usage is TRBJ1-5; no clear D. CDR3 length: 13 residues. Trimming pared 7 bases from V and 6 bases from J, leaving 13 bases between. Germline V gene lookup returns CDR1 SGHTA and CDR2 FQGNSA. CDR3 sequence (DNA): TGTGCCAGCACCGTAGGGTCGAGTCAGCCCCAGCATTTT. Protein product: CASTVGSSQPQHF.

This clonotype was recorded a few times. The CDR3 coding sequence is TGTGCCAGCAGCCTCGGACAGGGAAGACAAGAGCAGTACTTC. The encoded protein is CASSLGQGRQEQYF. This rearrangement joins TRBV7-9 to TRBJ2-7, with 8 bases fitting TRBD1. Trimming cost V 5 bases and J 7 bases; bases outside gene matches: 10. Per the germline V gene, CDR1 is SEHNR and CDR2 is FQNEAQ (reference sequence). The CDR3 is 14 amino acids.

The chain recombines TRBV28 with TRBJ2-7, with 7 bases fitting TRBD1. This CDR3 is built from 13 residues. Germline V gene data show CDR1 as MDHEN and CDR2 as SYDVKM. V lost 6 bases and J lost 2; bases outside the gene matches: 4. CDR3 nucleotides: TGTGCCAGCAGGCCGGGACAGCCCTACGAGCAGTACTTC. Its translation is CASRPGQPYEQYF. Looking up the rest from reference TRBV28 and TRBJ2-7 gives the full variable domain: DVKVTQSSRYLVKRTGEKVFLECVQDMDHENMFWYRQDPGLGLRLIYFSYDVKMKEKGDIPEGYSVSREKKERFSLILESASTNQTSMYLCASRPGQPYEQYFGPGTRLTVT.

The chain is built from TRBV5-1 and TRBJ1-6; D gene uncertain. The CDR3 length is 14 residues. V lost 0 bases and J 5 bases, leaving 6 bases between the germline ends. The germline CDR1 and CDR2 sequences are SGHRS and YFSETQ. This chain's CDR3 is CASSLDGHNSPLHF. CDR3 DNA sequence: TGCGCCAGCAGCTTGGACGGCCATAATTCACCCCTCCACTTT.

This clonotype was counted a few times. The V call is TRBV6-1, the J call TRBJ2-2; the match to TRBD2 covers 10 bases. Germline trimming cut 5 bases from V and 6 bases from J; bases unmatched to any gene: 6. Per germline, CDR1 MNHNS and CDR2 SASEGT. The CDR3 extends over 15 amino acids. The CDR3 DNA reads TGTGCCAGCAGTCCCAGCGGGAGGGCGGCCGGGGAGCTGTTTTTT. Protein product: CASSPSGRAAGELFF.

This clonotype was found many times. The chain combines TRBV20-1 with TRBJ1-1; D uncertain. This CDR3 has 12 amino acids. Per germline, CDR1 DFQATT and CDR2 SNEGSKA (reference sequence). V lost 5 bases and J lost 3, with 10 bases in between. CDR3 protein: CSAWVEDTEAFF. The CDR3 coding sequence is TGCAGTGCTTGGGTGGAAGACACTGAAGCTTTCTTT.

This clonotype appeared a few times. The V and J genes are TRBV7-6 and TRBJ2-3; TRBD2 aligns across 8 bases. CDR1 SGHVS and CDR2 FNYEAQ come from the germline V gene. V trimming: 4 bases; J trimming: 4 bases; junction bases outside the gene matches: 7. The CDR3 totals 15 residues. As DNA, the CDR3 is TGTGCCAGCAGCTGGTCCACTAGCGGCGCAGATACGCAGTATTTT. This sequence encodes CASSWSTSGADTQYF.

The chain recombines TRBV12-3 or TRBV12-4 with TRBJ2-5, with 8 bases aligning to TRBD2. This CDR3 comprises 16 residues. J lost 3 bases, V lost 7 bases, and 13 bases had no gene match. The CDR3 DNA reads TGTGCCAGCACCCAGAGTAACGGCGGGAGGAAAGAGACCCAGTACTTC. Amino acid sequence: CASTQSNGGRKETQYF.

The chain employs TRBV28 and TRBJ2-1; D gene uncertain. The V end was cut by 5 bases, the J end by 8 bases, with 16 bases between. The CDR3 is 14 amino acids. Germline CDR1 MDHEN, CDR2 SYDVKM. Written as DNA, the CDR3 is TGTGCCAGCAGTCCCCCCCTAGGATCGGATGAGCAGTTCTTC. Encoded protein: CASSPPLGSDEQFF.

This clonotype was found a few times. The genes are TRBV7-2 and TRBJ1-1; D may be TRBD1 (6 bases). This CDR3 is 16 amino acids long. Germline V gene sequence: CDR1 SGHTA, CDR2 FQGNSA. Trimming cost V 2 bases and J 0 bases, with 13 bases left between them. As DNA, the CDR3 is TGTGCCAGCAGCTTACCTCGGACAGTATTGAACACTGAAGCTTTCTTT. It translates to CASSLPRTVLNTEAFF.

This clonotype has only one observation. The chain combines TRBV5-1 with TRBJ2-7, with D unresolved. This CDR3 is built from 13 residues. Trimming stripped 5 bases from V and 1 base from J, with 10 bases between. CDR1 SGHRS and CDR2 YFSETQ come from the germline V gene. As DNA, the CDR3 is TGCGCCAGCAGGGTTCTCCCTTCCTACGAGCAGTACTTC. Translation gives CASRVLPSYEQYF.

This chain joins TRBV29-1 and TRBJ2-1; no reliable D call. V was pared by 2 bases and J by 6 bases, with 8 bases between. CDR3 length: 12 amino acids. From germline, CDR1 is SQVTM and CDR2 ANQGSEA. The CDR3 DNA is TGCAGCGTTGAATCGGCCCTCAATGAGCAGTTCTTC. This encodes CSVESALNEQFF.

Only a few counts were recorded for this clonotype. The V call is TRBV12-3 or TRBV12-4, the J call TRBJ2-6; a possible D gene is TRBD1 (6 bases). V lost 6 bases to trimming and J lost 1 base, with 10 bases between them. The CDR3 contains 15 residues. CDR3 amino acids: CASRPQGSGANVLTF. CDR3 nucleotides: TGTGCCAGCAGGCCCCAGGGGTCTGGGGCCAACGTCCTGACTTTC.

This clonotype was found a few times. V is TRBV20-1 and J is TRBJ2-7; possibly TRBD2 for D (6 bases). Trimming shortened V by 5 bases and J by 4 bases, and 18 bases separated the two germline ends. The germline CDR1 and CDR2 sequences are DFQATT and SNEGSKA (reference sequence). The CDR3 is made up of 14 amino acids. DNA of the CDR3: TGCAGTGCTCCAAAACCGGGACTGATATACGAGCAGTACTTC. It is translated as CSAPKPGLIYEQYF.